This entry is about one TCR beta chain. CDR3 length equals 14 residues. CDR1 is SGHTA and CDR2 is FQGNSA in the germline V gene. V was cut by 3 bases and J by 6 bases, with 11 bases left in between. The data are from a study of long-term antiretroviral therapy in people with HIV. Version v3.0 of the immunoSEQ assay was performed at survey level. Libraries were prepared by immunoSEQ multiplex PCR; TCRdb keeps only in-frame clonotypes and omits some of them. The repertoire consists of about 24,000 clones, with roughly 86% occurring once and the leading ten covering about 8.5%. This TCR was recovered from a man aged 50 to 59 with HIV. The chain uses TRBV7-2 and TRBJ2-2; D might be TRBD1 or TRBD2, each matching 6 bases. The sample here was unsorted PBMCs, taken 1.8 years before starting antiretroviral therapy. This chain's CDR3 is CASSFSGASGELFF. The CDR3 coding sequence is TGTGCCAGCAGCTTCTCGGGGGCCTCCGGGGAGCTGTTTTTT.